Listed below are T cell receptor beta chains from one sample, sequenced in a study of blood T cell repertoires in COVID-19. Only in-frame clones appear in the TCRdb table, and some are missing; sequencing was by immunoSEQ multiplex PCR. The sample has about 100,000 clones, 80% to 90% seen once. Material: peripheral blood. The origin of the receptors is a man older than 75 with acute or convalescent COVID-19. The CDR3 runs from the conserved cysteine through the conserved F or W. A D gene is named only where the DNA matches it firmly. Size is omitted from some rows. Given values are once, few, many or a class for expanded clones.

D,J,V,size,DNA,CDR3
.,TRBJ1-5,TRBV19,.,TGTGCCAGTAGTATAGCTCAGGGCAATCAGCCCCAGCATTTT,CASSIAQGNQPQHF
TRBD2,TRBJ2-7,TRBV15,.,TGTGCCACCAGGGCTAGCGGGACCTACGAGCAGTACTTC,CATRASGTYEQYF
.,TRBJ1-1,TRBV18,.,TGTGCCAGCTTAGGGGTCCCCATGAACACTGAAGCTTTCTTT,CASLGVPMNTEAFF
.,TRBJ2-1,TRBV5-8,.,TGTGCCAGCAGCTTTCTGTCGGCGCGGGCCTCCTACAATGAGCAGTTCTTC,CASSFLSARASYNEQFF
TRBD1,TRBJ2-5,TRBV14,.,TGTGCCAGCAGCCTAGGCCGGGACAGGTTCCAAGAGACCCAGTACTTC,CASSLGRDRFQETQYF
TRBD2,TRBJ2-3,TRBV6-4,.,TGTGCCAGCAGTGCACCGGGACTAGCGGGAGGGCCGAGTCAGGCAGATACGCAGTATTTT,CASSAPGLAGGPSQADTQYF
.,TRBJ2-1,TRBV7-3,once,TGTGCCAGCAGCCTCTTAGCGCCGAGCTCCTACAATGAGCAGTTCTTC,CASSLLAPSSYNEQFF
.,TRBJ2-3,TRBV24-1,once,TGTGCCACCAGTGAGGCGGGGGCGGCAGATACGCAGTATTTT,CATSEAGAADTQYF
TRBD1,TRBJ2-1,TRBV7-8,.,TGTGCCAGCGGGCGGTGGTCCGGGGACAGCAATGAGCAGTTCTTC,CASGRWSGDSNEQFF
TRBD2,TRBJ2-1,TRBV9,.,TGTGCCAGCAGCGTAGTTAGCGGGAGGGTTCAAATCTCTGAGCAGTTCTTC,CASSVVSGRVQISEQFF
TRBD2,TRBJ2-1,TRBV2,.,TGTGCCAGCAGTCGACTAGCGGGAGTCCTCAATGAGCAGTTCTTC,CASSRLAGVLNEQFF
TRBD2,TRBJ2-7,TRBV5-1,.,TGCGCCAGCAGCTTGGGACTAGCGGGAGGGCCGCTTTACGAGCAGTACTTC,CASSLGLAGGPLYEQYF
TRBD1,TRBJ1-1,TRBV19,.,TGTGCCAGTAGTCCAGGGGGCGGCACTGAAGCTTTCTTT,CASSPGGGTEAFF
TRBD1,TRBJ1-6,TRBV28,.,TGTGCCAGCAGTGTGACAGGGGGCGTGGATAATTCACCCCTCCACTTT,CASSVTGGVDNSPLHF
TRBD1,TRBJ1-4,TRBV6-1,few,TGTGCCAGCAGTGAAGTAGGGACAGGGAGAGAAAAACTGTTTTTT,CASSEVGTGREKLFF
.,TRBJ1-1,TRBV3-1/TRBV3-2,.,TGTGCCAGCAGCCAAGGGCAACATGGAGCTTTCTTT,CASSQGQHGAFF
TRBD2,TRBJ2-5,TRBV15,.,TGTGCCACCAGCACACTAGCGGGGTTCCAAGAGACCCAGTACTTC,CATSTLAGFQETQYF
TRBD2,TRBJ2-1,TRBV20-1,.,TGCAGTGCTAGTGGACTAGCGGGAGACTTTCCCGACAATGAGCAGTTCTTC,CSASGLAGDFPDNEQFF
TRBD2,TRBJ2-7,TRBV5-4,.,TGTGCCAGCAGCCCGAACCCGAGCGGGAGGGCTACCCACGAGCAGTACTTC,CASSPNPSGRATHEQYF
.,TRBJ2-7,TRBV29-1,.,TGCAGCGCCAGCACTGGGAGCAGGGGCGAGCAGTACTTC,CSASTGSRGEQYF
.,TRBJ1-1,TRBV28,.,TGTGCCAGCAGTTTTACTAATTGGTTTGACACTGAAGCTTTCTTT,CASSFTNWFDTEAFF
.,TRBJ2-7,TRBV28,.,TGTGCCAGCAGTTTAGGGTTTCGAGGGCAGTACTTC,CASSLGFRGQYF
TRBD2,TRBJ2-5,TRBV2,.,TGTGCCAGCACCAAGACTAGCGGGAGCGAAGAGACCCAGTACTTC,CASTKTSGSEETQYF
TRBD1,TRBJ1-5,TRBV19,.,TGTGCCAGTAGCGCCATTGGGACAGAATATCAGCCCCAGCATTTT,CASSAIGTEYQPQHF
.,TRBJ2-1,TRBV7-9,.,TGTGCCAGCAGCTTAGCGAGGGCTAGCGAAGAGCAGTTCTTC,CASSLARASEEQFF
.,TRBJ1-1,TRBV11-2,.,TGTGCCAGCAGCTTAACTGGAGGGTGGGACACTGAAGCTTTCTTT,CASSLTGGWDTEAFF
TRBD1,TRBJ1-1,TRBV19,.,TGTGCCAGTAGTATAGGAGGGACAGTGAACACTGAAGCTTTCTTT,CASSIGGTVNTEAFF
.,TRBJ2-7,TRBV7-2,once,TGTGCCAGCAGCAAGACAGGCTACGAGCAGTACTTC,CASSKTGYEQYF
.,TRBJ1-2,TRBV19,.,TGTGCCAGTAGTATAGGCCAGGGAACTAACTATGGCTACACCTTC,CASSIGQGTNYGYTF
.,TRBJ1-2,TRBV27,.,TGTGCCAGCAGTTTAGGGGGGGTCCCCTCCTATGGCTACACCTTC,CASSLGGVPSYGYTF
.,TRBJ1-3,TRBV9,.,TGTGCCAGCAGCGTAGGGCAGGGCGGTGGAAACACCATATATTTT,CASSVGQGGGNTIYF